This TCR beta chain emerged from a study of cytotoxic CD8 clonotypes in ibrutinib-treated CLL. Study-wide findings and caveats: Sustained-remission and progressing patients had different sampling times.

This CDR3 has 13 residues. Germline V gene sequence: CDR1 MGHRA, CDR2 YSYEKL. V was clipped by 1 base and J by 6 bases, with 7 bases between them. About this clone: Its cognate antigen is unknown.

Produced via immunoSEQ multiplex PCR; TCRdb's table is partial and in-frame only. Of about 15,000 clones detected, 55% to 65% appear once; the ten largest clones hold roughly 13%. This clonotype was sampled from a human donor with chronic lymphocytic leukemia. The sample in question was PBMCs, obtained before ibrutinib treatment. V usage is TRBV4-1 and J usage is TRBJ2-1, with unresolved D. CDR3 in amino acids: CASSQVQFNEQFF. For the CDR3, the DNA is TGCGCCAGCAGCCAAGTACAGTTCAATGAGCAGTTCTTC.